The 20 T cell receptor beta chains presented below share a single source sample, sequenced in a study of T-cell memory formation after mild COVID-19. In TCRdb, the 5' RACE reads were re-called with MiXCR into one record per CDR3 protein. Of more than 75,000 distinct CDR3 sequences detected, around a quarter appear once; the ten largest clones hold roughly 40%. Sequenced input: PBMCs or a T cell subset sorted from them (not recorded which). The receptor set was obtained from a man younger than 30 who had mild COVID-19 (a few samples of this study predate the infection). Cell type and time point are not known.

The chain recombines TRBV12-5 with TRBJ2-5, with 8 bases matching TRBD1. The V gene end was trimmed by 2 bases and the J gene end by 1 base; junction bases not matched to a gene: 6. The CDR3 covers 16 residues. Germline assignment: CDR1 LGHNT and CDR2 FRNRAP. The CDR3 is CASGLTQTGGQETQYF. DNA for the CDR3: TGTGCTAGTGGTTTGACACAAACAGGGGGCCAAGAGACCCAGTACTTC.

The CDR3: CASSSPRGNQPQHF. CDR3 bases: TGTGCCAGCAGTTCCCCACGCGGCAATCAGCCCCAGCATTTT. J is TRBJ1-5 and V is TRBV12-3 or TRBV12-4; no definite D call. The CDR3 loop spans 14 amino acids. Trimming cost V 4 bases and J 2 bases, with 9 bases left between them.

The V gene is TRBV9, the J gene TRBJ2-7, with TRBD1 matching 12 bases. The CDR3 is 16 amino acids. With 4 bases clipped from V and 4 bases from J, the junction kept 9 bases outside the gene matches. CDR1 SGDLS and CDR2 YYNGEE come from the germline V gene. The CDR3 here is CASSPRDRGRKYEQYF. The CDR3 DNA reads as TGTGCCAGCAGCCCAAGGGACAGGGGGCGAAAATACGAGCAGTACTTC.

This clonotype has a count of ten or more. In DNA, the CDR3 is TGCGCCAGCAGTCCGGAACTAGCGGGGATTGAGACCCAGTACTTC. Its translation is CASSPELAGIETQYF. The gene calls are TRBV5-1 and TRBJ2-5, with 10 positions matching TRBD2. The CDR3 extends over 15 amino acids. V lost 5 bases, J lost 5 bases, and 9 bases stayed unmatched. Germline V gene lookup returns CDR1 SGHRS and CDR2 YFSETQ.

This clonotype turned up a few times. The rearrangement links TRBV29-1 to TRBJ2-1; D call uncertain. V lost 4 bases and J lost 9, with 7 bases in between. CDR1 is SQVTM, CDR2 ANQGSEA, per germline. CDR3 length: 10 amino acids. The CDR3: CSVVGGEQFF. CDR3 DNA sequence: TGCAGCGTTGTGGGTGGTGAGCAGTTCTTC.

The chain carries TRBV20-1 and TRBJ2-3; 7 bases agree with TRBD2. CDR3 length equals 11 residues. From germline, CDR1 is DFQATT and CDR2 SNEGSKA (reference sequence). The CDR3 reads CSLGRVGTQYF. The CDR3 region has the DNA TGCAGCCTTGGGAGGGTCGGTACGCAGTATTTT.

The rearrangement links TRBV5-1 to TRBJ1-1; D possibly corresponds to TRBD1 (5 bases). Trimming cost V 4 bases and J 4 bases, with 17 bases left between them. The germline gives CDR1 SGHRS, CDR2 YFSETQ. The CDR3 spans 15 residues. The CDR3 DNA follows: TGCGCCAGCAGCCTACGACAGTCGGGCGCCACTGAAGCTTTCTTT. It yields the protein CASSLRQSGATEAFF.

This clonotype appeared once. The rearrangement links TRBV3-1 to TRBJ2-1; 8 nucleotides align to TRBD2. CDR1 LGHDT and CDR2 YNNKEL come from the germline V gene (reference sequence). The CDR3 extends over 13 amino acids. V was clipped by 10 bases and J by 3 bases; unmatched bases: 5. CDR3 sequence: CATRTSSYNEQFF. CDR3 bases: TGTGCCACCCGGACTAGCAGCTACAATGAGCAGTTCTTC.

The chain employs TRBV7-3 and TRBJ2-1; D may match TRBD1 or TRBD2 (5 bases each). Germline CDR1 and CDR2: SGHTA and FQGTGA. The CDR3 has 14 amino acids. Trimming left V 2 bases short and J 7 bases short, with 12 bases between. CDR3 coding DNA: TGTGCCAGCAGCTTAGGCTCAGGGACGAATGAGCAGTTCTTC. Translated, it gives CASSLGSGTNEQFF.

This chain connects TRBV29-1 to TRBJ1-1, with no clear D. The CDR3 spans 12 residues. From germline, CDR1 is SQVTM and CDR2 ANQGSEA. V was cut by 7 bases and J by 1 base, with 10 bases left in between. The CDR3 here is CSGRRQNTEAFF. In DNA form, the CDR3 reads TGCAGCGGGCGCAGGCAGAACACTGAAGCTTTCTTT.

This clonotype appeared a few times. The chain carries TRBV2 and TRBJ1-1; possibly TRBD1 for D (6 bases). V was shortened by 4 bases and J by 1 base, with 7 bases between the two germline ends. From germline, CDR1 is SNHLY and CDR2 FYNNEI. This CDR3 has 13 amino acids. The DNA of the CDR3 is TGTGCCAGCAGTGCGACAGGGAACACTGAAGCTTTCTTT. The encoded protein is CASSATGNTEAFF.

The chain is built from TRBV7-9 and TRBJ2-5, with TRBD1 identical over 12 bases. CDR1 SEHNR and CDR2 FQNEAQ come from the germline V gene (reference sequence). CDR3 length: 17 residues. V lost 4 bases, J lost 4 bases, and 10 bases stayed unmatched. The CDR3 DNA follows: TGTGCCAGCAGCTCGGGACAGGGGGCAGGTAGCGGAGAGACCCAGTACTTC. Protein product: CASSSGQGAGSGETQYF.

This clonotype was seen a handful of times. The gene calls are TRBV7-6 and TRBJ2-5, with 7 bases lining up with TRBD2. The trim removed 3 bases at V and 5 bases at J, leaving 9 bases unmatched. The CDR3 has 15 residues. Germline CDR1 and CDR2: SGHVS and FNYEAQ. CDR3 region: CASSFLSGDLETQYF. CDR3 coding DNA: TGTGCCAGCAGCTTTCTAAGCGGGGACTTGGAGACCCAGTACTTC.

The chain employs TRBV7-9 and TRBJ2-3, with D possibly being TRBD2 (5 bases). The CDR3 consists of 16 residues. V was shortened by 5 bases and J by 2 bases, with 17 bases between the two germline ends. Germline CDR1 is SEHNR and CDR2 is FQNEAQ (reference sequence). The CDR3 sequence is CASSPRGQDNTDTQYF. The DNA of the CDR3 is TGTGCCAGCAGCCCCCGCGGGCAGGATAACACAGATACGCAGTATTTT.

The gene calls are TRBV5-5 and TRBJ1-1; the D gene is possibly TRBD1 (5 bases). Germline CDR1 SGHKS, CDR2 YYEKEE (reference sequence). V gave up 1 base and J gave up 3 bases, with 13 bases separating them. The CDR3 runs to 15 residues. CDR3 region: CASSLSWGGYTEAFF. The CDR3 DNA is TGTGCCAGCAGCTTGTCATGGGGCGGGTACACTGAAGCTTTCTTT. Full variable domain (outside the CDR3, taken from reference TRBV5-5 and TRBJ1-1): DAGVTQSPTHLIKTRGQQVTLRCSPISGHKSVSWYQQVLGQGPQFIFQYYEKEERGRGNFPDRFSARQFPNYSSELNVNALLLGDSALYLCASSLSWGGYTEAFFGQGTRLTVV.

The J gene is TRBJ1-1, the V gene TRBV5-5, with a possible D match to TRBD1 (5 bases). The CDR3 has 16 amino acids. CDR1 is SGHKS, CDR2 YYEKEE, per germline (reference sequence). Trimming cost V 4 bases and J 3 bases, with 19 bases left between them. The CDR3 DNA is TGTGCCAGCAGCCGGCCCGGCAGGGAGTTGGACACTGAAGCTTTCTTT. As protein: CASSRPGRELDTEAFF.

This clonotype has only a few counts. CDR3 in DNA: TGCAGCGTCTTCACGGGGGCAGGGGAGACCCAGTACTTC. Encoded protein: CSVFTGAGETQYF. The V gene is TRBV29-1, the J gene TRBJ2-5, with D perhaps being TRBD1 or TRBD2 (6 bases each). Trimming pared 6 bases from V and 5 bases from J, leaving 16 bases between. The germline gives CDR1 SQVTM, CDR2 ANQGSEA. This CDR3 has 13 residues.

The gene calls are TRBV21-1 and TRBJ2-2. TRBV21-1 represents a pseudogene. The CDR3 contains 14 residues. The CDR3 nucleotides read TGTGCCAGCAGCAATTCTTCCTTCACCCGGGAGCTGTTTTTT. Protein: CASSNSSFTRELFF.

The V call is TRBV28, the J call TRBJ2-7; D not certain. Germline V gene data show CDR1 as MDHEN and CDR2 as SYDVKM. The germline V and J ends were trimmed by 3 bases and 4 bases, with 10 bases remaining between them. CDR3 length: 13 amino acids. The CDR3 loop is CASSFWENYEQYF. For the CDR3, the DNA is TGTGCCAGCAGTTTCTGGGAAAATTACGAGCAGTACTTC.

This clonotype was observed a few times. This chain links TRBV7-9 with TRBJ1-1, with 8 bases identical to TRBD1. Germline CDR1 and CDR2: SEHNR and FQNEAQ (reference sequence). The CDR3 totals 16 residues. The J segment lost 0 bases and the V segment lost 5 bases, leaving 8 bases of the junction unmatched. The DNA for the CDR3 is TGTGCCAGCAGCCCCCTGACAGGGGAAATGAACACTGAAGCTTTCTTT. Encoded protein: CASSPLTGEMNTEAFF.